This paragraph covers one TCR beta chain sequence. The specificity of this receptor is unknown. No qualities accompany the bases; no much larger clone lies one base away. This entry belongs to a study of shared clonotypes between healthy human individuals (dated by TCRdb to 2018 to 2021). About the study as a whole: A couple of women and a few men aged 18 to 49 years were included in the cohort. Per donor, leukapheresis produced somewhere between about 0.94 and 9.5 billion PBMCs. For each donor, CD4 naive and CD4 memory were each run on three plates, CD8 naive on two plates, and CD8 memory on one plate. Different laboratories and diverse techniques were used to prepare libraries and sequence TCR repertoires, to increase sequencing depth and limit assay-specific biases. The study deeply sequenced blood TCR repertoires of about 5 healthy adults to estimate repertoire size and the extent of clonotype sharing between individuals.

Broader findings and caveats from the paper: Estimated clonotype richness was generally larger for naive than for memory subsets. About 4.5% of naive CD4, 3.5% of naive CD8, around 2.3% of memory CD4, and around 0.42% of memory CD8 clonotypes were shared across several donors. Because the study included only a small number of donors, the genetic and exposure-history diversity represented was limited. Clonotypes shared by all four sorted-subset donors showed higher generation probabilities than non-shared clonotypes. Pairwise subsampling indicated that sequencing depth was expected to affect the degree of clonotype sharing among donors. Only blood was sampled, and tissue TCR repertoires likely differ from those in blood. Rarefaction of sorted-subset datasets indicated incomplete sequencing despite the large sequencing depth.

The trim is 7 bases for V and 5 bases for J, with a gap of 15 bases between the germline ends. CDR3 length: 13 amino acids, cysteine to phenylalanine. Only CDR3 DNA remains: 39 bases, in frame from the first base. CDR1 and CDR2 were assigned from the germline V gene as SGHRS and YFSETQ. Donors were healthy HIV-negative adults with no recently reported acute infections or vaccinations. Every donor was a Caucasian adult living in Nashville, Tennessee, USA. CD4+ T cells were enriched by magnetic negative selection; naive cells were then positively selected on CD45RA, and the negative fraction formed the memory subset. After blood collection by leukapheresis, PBMCs were isolated using Ficoll-Histopaque density gradient centrifugation and then cryopreserved in the vapor phase of liquid nitrogen. Purity and quantity of every magnetically sorted T cell population were checked by analytical flow cytometry. Each sorted fraction had its genomic DNA isolated and then quantified by UV absorbance on a Nanodrop 2000c.

TCR CDR3 regions were amplified from genomic DNA by multiplex PCR using the deep immunoSEQ assay. Genomic DNA extracted from each cell subset was distributed evenly over all wells of several immunoSEQ 96-well plates, and each plate served as one replicate. For sorted subsets, 200 to 250 ng genomic DNA, equal to 25,000 to 35,000 T cell genomes, was loaded into each replicate PCR. Purified libraries were measured with a Qubit 3.0 fluorometer, size-checked on a Bioanalyzer 2100, and measured again with the KAPA Library Quantification kit. Each immunoSEQ 96-well plate was sequenced on its own single-read 150-cycle Illumina NextSeq 550 flow cell. The original pipeline was this. Because the immunoSEQ output held only junctional sequences and lacked quality scores, the filtering could not match the filtering applied to full-length reads. Sequences were annotated with PyIR, a Python wrapper for IgBLAST v1.9, and V/J genes and CDR3 were assigned using IMGT germline references. Any read was removed if the V/J assignment was weak (E-value above 1e-6), the CDR3 was missing, or the read contained stop codons, out-of-frame junctions, or ambiguous translated residues. V3J clonotypes were defined as sequences sharing an identical inferred V gene, J gene, and CDR3 amino acid sequence. The percentage overlap between two repertoires was calculated by dividing the number of shared unique clonotypes by the size of the smaller repertoire. Three approaches were used to assess repertoire richness: RTK rarefaction, the Chao1 estimator, and Recon v2.1 estimates of unobserved clonotypes. Generation probabilities were computed with OLGA for all TCRbeta clonotypes obtained by the gDNA method from four donors. The table was pulled from immuneACCESS by TCRdb, which kept in-frame rearrangements only. Such tables lose some clones; where checked, under half of the loss comes from unresolved V genes, and the rest has no known cause. V and J calls and clone size follow that table, whereas D and trimming were derived from the DNA. The table for this sample lists some 1 million clones; about 74% of them were counted only once. Approximately 1.5% of the sample comes from the top ten.

The clonotype originates from a man between 18 and 29 years old in good health. Material for sequencing was memory CD4+ T cells sorted from blood. In light of the paper, this sample's cell subset or site label describes: CD45RA-negative fraction. The chain is encoded by TRBV5-1 joined to TRBJ1-1, with no D gene named confidently. Read as DNA, the sequence is TGCGCCAGCGCGGGAGAGTTGGGTACTGAAGCTTTCTTT. This gives the protein CASAGELGTEAFF.